These 15 T cell receptor beta chains originate from one sample sequenced in a study of siplizumab effects on memory and regulatory T cells. Method: immunoSEQ multiplex PCR; TCRdb's copy keeps in-frame clones and lacks some. The table shows over 85,000 clones, with over 85% occurring only once. Sequenced sample: non-Treg CD4+ T cells sorted from blood. The receptors stem from a human donor in good health.

This chain connects TRBV11-3 to TRBJ2-3; 10 positions agree with TRBD2. CDR1 SGHNT and CDR2 YENEEA come from the germline V gene. This CDR3 contains 15 residues. J lost 4 bases, V lost 3 bases, and 4 bases had no gene match. The CDR3 region is CASSLAAGGSDTQYF. CDR3 DNA sequence: TGTGCCAGCAGCTTGGCAGCGGGGGGGTCAGATACGCAGTATTTT.

The rearrangement uses TRBV9 and TRBJ1-4, with D perhaps matching TRBD1 (6 bases). With 3 bases removed from V and 8 bases from J, the gap between germline ends came to 17 bases. Germline V gives CDR1 SGDLS, CDR2 YYNGEE. The CDR3 totals 15 residues. CDR3 in DNA: TGTGCCAGCAGCGCCCGGAACTCCCAGGGGGAAAAACTGTTTTTT. The encoded protein is CASSARNSQGEKLFF.

The chain links TRBV27 to TRBJ2-1; 13 positions agree with TRBD2. V lost 6 bases to trimming and J lost 2 bases; unmatched junction nucleotides: 1. The CDR3 loop spans 15 amino acids. Germline CDR1 and CDR2: MNHEY and SMNVEV (reference sequence). This CDR3 is CASRLAGGPYNEQFF. Here the CDR3 DNA reads TGTGCCAGCAGACTAGCGGGAGGGCCCTACAATGAGCAGTTCTTC.

The chain joins TRBV6-4 to TRBJ2-1, with 9 bases identical to TRBD2. The ends lost 2 bases at V and 2 bases at J; junction bases unmatched: 4. The CDR3 is 16 residues long. In germline, CDR1 is MRHNA, CDR2 SNTAGT. CDR3 nucleotide sequence: TGTGCCAGCAGTGACAGTGGACTAGCGCCCTACAATGAGCAGTTCTTC. Amino acid sequence: CASSDSGLAPYNEQFF.

This clone was recorded once. The chain is built from TRBV6-1 and TRBJ1-1; no clear D. This CDR3 spans 16 amino acids. Trimming cost V 4 bases and J 4 bases, with 19 bases left between them. Looked up from germline, CDR1 is MNHNS and CDR2 is SASEGT. In DNA, the CDR3 is TGTGCCAGCAGTGGAGAGATTGGACCGGCTGGCACTGAAGCTTTCTTT. The encoded protein is CASSGEIGPAGTEAFF.

The CDR3 loop is CASSLGSINEKLFF. The CDR3 coding sequence is TGCGCCAGCAGCTTGGGAAGCATTAATGAAAAACTGTTTTTT. J is TRBJ1-4 and V is TRBV5-1; no clear D gene. The CDR3 consists of 14 residues. The V end was cut by 0 bases, the J end by 4 bases, with 7 bases between. Germline V gene lookup returns CDR1 SGHRS and CDR2 YFSETQ.

This clone was detected once. V and J are TRBV7-9 and TRBJ1-2; 9 bases fit TRBD1. CDR3 length: 16 amino acids. V gave up 5 bases and J gave up 7 bases; unmatched junction bases: 14. CDR1 and CDR2 from the germline V gene are SEHNR and FQNEAQ (reference sequence). The CDR3 sequence is CASSASPGTGIGGYTF. In DNA form, the CDR3 reads TGTGCCAGCAGCGCCAGCCCCGGGACAGGGATTGGTGGCTACACCTTC.

The CDR3 nucleotides are TGTGCCAGCAGGGGACAGGGGGCTGTCACAGATACGCAGTATTTT. It encodes CASRGQGAVTDTQYF. The chain recombines TRBV28 with TRBJ2-3, with 12 bases that match TRBD1. This CDR3 has 15 amino acids. Germline V lookup: CDR1 MDHEN, CDR2 SYDVKM. The junction had 3 bases not matched to a gene; V was cut back by 6 bases and J by 2 bases.

The V call is TRBV5-6, the J call TRBJ2-4; 11 bases are shared with TRBD1. There are 14 residues in the CDR3. V shed 4 bases and J 6 bases; nucleotides not matched to a gene: 3. Germline V gene sequence: CDR1 SGHDT, CDR2 YYEEEE. CDR3 sequence reads: CASSPGTGGNIQYF. CDR3 sequence (DNA): TGTGCCAGCAGCCCTGGGACAGGGGGAAACATTCAGTACTTC.

This clone was recorded only once. The CDR3 here is CASSLALGPGSYNEQFF. CDR3 sequence (DNA): TGTGCCAGCAGCTTAGCCCTAGGTCCAGGTTCCTACAATGAGCAGTTCTTC. The chain joins TRBV11-2 to TRBJ2-1; no clear D gene. Germline V CDR1 and CDR2: SGHAT, FQNNGV. This CDR3 is built from 17 residues. The V gene lost 1 base and the J gene lost 1 base, with 14 bases spanning the gap.

This clone was observed a handful of times. The chain has TRBV19 and TRBJ1-5; tentative D call: TRBD1 (5 bases). Looked up from germline, CDR1 is LNHDA and CDR2 is SQIVND (reference sequence). This CDR3 contains 14 residues. The V gene lost 8 bases and the J gene lost 9 bases, with 20 bases spanning the gap. The CDR3, as DNA: TGTGCCAGTGGATCGGGGGTTGATGGGCCGCCCCAGCATTTT. It specifies CASGSGVDGPPQHF.

The rearrangement uses TRBV10-3 and TRBJ2-7, with 10 positions matching TRBD2. The CDR3 has 16 residues. With 6 bases clipped from V and 0 bases from J, the junction kept 8 bases outside the gene matches. Germline loops: CDR1 ENHRY, CDR2 SYGVKD. CDR3 coding DNA: TGTGCCATCAGCACCCTTAGCGGGAGGAGCTCCTACGAGCAGTACTTC. As protein: CAISTLSGRSSYEQYF.

The rearrangement links TRBV13 to TRBJ2-3; D is uncertain. Trimming removed 2 bases from V and 6 bases from J, with 6 bases in between. The CDR3 is 12 amino acids. CDR1 and CDR2 (germline): PRHDT, FYEKMQ (reference sequence). The DNA for the CDR3 is TGTGCCAGCAGCTTACTCTCCGATACGCAGTATTTT. This translates into CASSLLSDTQYF.

This rearrangement joins TRBV7-8 to TRBJ2-7; 8 nucleotides align to TRBD2. CDR3 length equals 16 residues. After removal of 1 base from V and 2 bases from J, the junction contained 7 bases not matched to a gene. In germline, CDR1 is SGHVS, CDR2 FQNEAQ. The CDR3 nucleotides read TGTGCCAGCAGCTTAGGGGCCGCGGGGGGAACCTACGAGCAGTACTTC. It encodes CASSLGAAGGTYEQYF.

In this sample, this clone turned up a few times. This chain links TRBV7-2 with TRBJ2-7, with 7 bases fitting TRBD2. The J segment lost 6 bases and the V segment lost 6 bases, leaving 11 bases of the junction unmatched. The CDR3 extends over 14 amino acids. Germline loops: CDR1 SGHTA, CDR2 FQGNSA. CDR3 loop: CASREGTTVGEQYF. DNA of the CDR3: TGTGCCAGCAGGGAAGGGACTACCGTTGGCGAGCAGTACTTC.